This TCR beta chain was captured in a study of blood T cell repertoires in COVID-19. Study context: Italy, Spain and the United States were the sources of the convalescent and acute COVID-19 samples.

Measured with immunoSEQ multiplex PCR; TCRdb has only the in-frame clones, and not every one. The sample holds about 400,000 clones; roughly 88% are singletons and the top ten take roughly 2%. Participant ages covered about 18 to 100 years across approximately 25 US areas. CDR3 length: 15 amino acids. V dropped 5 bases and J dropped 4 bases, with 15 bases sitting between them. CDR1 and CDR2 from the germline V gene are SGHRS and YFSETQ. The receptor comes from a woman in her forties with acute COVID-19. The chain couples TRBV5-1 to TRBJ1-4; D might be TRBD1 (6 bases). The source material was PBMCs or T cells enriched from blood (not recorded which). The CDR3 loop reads CASRTGLVFNEKLFF. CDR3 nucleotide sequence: TGCGCCAGCAGAACAGGGCTGGTCTTTAATGAAAAACTGTTTTTT. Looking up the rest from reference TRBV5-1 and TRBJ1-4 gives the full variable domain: KAGVTQTPRYLIKTRGQQVTLSCSPISGHRSVSWYQQTPGQGLQFLFEYFSETQRNKGNFPGRFSGRQFSNSRSEMNVSTLELGDSALYLCASRTGLVFNEKLFFGSGTQLSVL.